This T cell receptor beta chain was captured in a study of beta chain features in type 1 diabetes. Study results and limitations: TCRB CDR3 length was moderately but significantly reduced in all four CD4+ subsets of Type 1 diabetes patients.

This clone was observed a few times. Its antigen is currently unknown. Isolated RNA was reverse transcribed in full, so expressed TCRB transcripts were sequenced. Generated by immunoSEQ multiplex PCR, the TCRdb table keeps only in-frame clones and is missing some. The table shows about 240,000 clones, with about 15% occurring only once. The CDR3 is 17 residues long. Germline V gives CDR1 LNHDA, CDR2 SQIVND (reference sequence). Trimming left V 3 bases short and J 0 bases short, with 12 bases between. The sequencing sample was made of naive CD4+ T cells from blood. The chain joins TRBV19 to TRBJ1-6; D call uncertain. The receptor was derived from a man aged 25 to 40 with type 1 diabetes. In DNA, the CDR3 is TGTGCCAGTAGTATGCAGTCTCCCAGCTCCTATAATTCACCCCTCCACTTT. This codes for CASSMQSPSSYNSPLHF.